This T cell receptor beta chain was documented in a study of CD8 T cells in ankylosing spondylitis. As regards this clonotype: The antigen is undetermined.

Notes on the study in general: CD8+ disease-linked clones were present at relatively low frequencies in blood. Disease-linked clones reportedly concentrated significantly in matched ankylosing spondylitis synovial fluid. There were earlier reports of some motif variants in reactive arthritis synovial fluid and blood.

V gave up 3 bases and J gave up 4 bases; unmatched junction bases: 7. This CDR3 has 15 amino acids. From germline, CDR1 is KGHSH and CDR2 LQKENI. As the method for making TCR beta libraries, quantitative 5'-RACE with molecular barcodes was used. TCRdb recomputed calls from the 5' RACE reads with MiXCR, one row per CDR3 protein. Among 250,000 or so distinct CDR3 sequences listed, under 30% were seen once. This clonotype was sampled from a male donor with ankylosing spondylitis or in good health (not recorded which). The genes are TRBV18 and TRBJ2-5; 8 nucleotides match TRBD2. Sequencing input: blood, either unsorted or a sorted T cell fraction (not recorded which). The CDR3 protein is CASSPSTSALETQYF. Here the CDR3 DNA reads TGTGCCAGCTCACCCTCGACTAGCGCTTTAGAGACCCAGTACTTC. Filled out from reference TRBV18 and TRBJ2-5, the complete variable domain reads NAGVMQNPRHLVRRRGQEARLRCSPMKGHSHVYWYRQLPEEGLKFMVYLQKENIIDESGMPKERFSAEFPKEGPSILRIQQVVRGDSAAYFCASSPSTSALETQYFGPGTRLLVL.